This TCR beta chain appears in the sequencing data of a study of shared clonotypes between healthy human individuals. As for the study in general: Each donor had three CD4 naive, three CD4 memory, two CD8 naive and one CD8 memory plate.

Broader study findings: Clonotype sharing among the donors was expected to vary with sequencing depth. In this cohort, only blood was sampled, and tissue repertoires likely differ.

Comments on this clone: The antigen remains unidentified.

Germline V gives CDR1 LNHDA, CDR2 SQIVND (reference sequence). Trimming cost V 10 bases and J 0 bases; bases outside gene matches: 6. The CDR3 length is 14 residues. Execution of the assay was at deep level. Produced via immunoSEQ multiplex PCR; TCRdb's table is partial and in-frame only. The table has about 2.1 million clones, approximately 92% seen once. In the naive CD8 group, cells lacked CD45RO and were positively selected for CCR7, so terminally differentiated effector memory CD45RA+ cells were left out. The specimen sequenced was naive CD8+ T cells from PBMCs. This sequence was found in a man between 18 and 29 years old in good health. Some clones in this sample may be carry-over from other donors' samples. The rearrangement joins TRBV19 to TRBJ1-5, with 7 bases matching TRBD1. CDR3 sequence (DNA): TGTGCCACTACAGGGGTGTATAGCAATCAGCCCCAGCATTTT. This codes for CATTGVYSNQPQHF.